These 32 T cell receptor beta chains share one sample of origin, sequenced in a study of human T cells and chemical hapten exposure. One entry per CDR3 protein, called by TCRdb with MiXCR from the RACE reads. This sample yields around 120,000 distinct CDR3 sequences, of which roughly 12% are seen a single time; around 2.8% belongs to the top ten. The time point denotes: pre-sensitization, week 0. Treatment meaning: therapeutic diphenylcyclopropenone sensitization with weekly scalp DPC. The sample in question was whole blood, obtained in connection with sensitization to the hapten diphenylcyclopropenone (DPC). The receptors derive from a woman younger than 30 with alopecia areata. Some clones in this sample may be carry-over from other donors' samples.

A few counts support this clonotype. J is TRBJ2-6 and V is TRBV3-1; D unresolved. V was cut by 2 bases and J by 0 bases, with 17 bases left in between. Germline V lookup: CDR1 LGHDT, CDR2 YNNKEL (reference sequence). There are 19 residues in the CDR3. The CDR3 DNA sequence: TGTGCCAGCAGCCAACCTCGACGGGTGACAAGCTCTGGGGCCAACGTCCTGACTTTC. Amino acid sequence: CASSQPRRVTSSGANVLTF.

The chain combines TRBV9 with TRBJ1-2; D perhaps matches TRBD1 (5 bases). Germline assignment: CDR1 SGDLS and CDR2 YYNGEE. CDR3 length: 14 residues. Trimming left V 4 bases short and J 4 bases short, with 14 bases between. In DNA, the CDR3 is TGTGCCAGCAGCCCCTGGACTGGGGGCTATGGCTACACCTTC. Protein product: CASSPWTGGYGYTF.

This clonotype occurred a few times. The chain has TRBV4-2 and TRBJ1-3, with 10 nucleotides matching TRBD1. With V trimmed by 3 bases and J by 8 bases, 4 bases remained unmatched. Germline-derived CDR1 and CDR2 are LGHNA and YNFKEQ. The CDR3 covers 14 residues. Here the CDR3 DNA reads TGTGCCAGCAGCCATGCCGGGACAGGGGACACCATATATTTT. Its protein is CASSHAGTGDTIYF.

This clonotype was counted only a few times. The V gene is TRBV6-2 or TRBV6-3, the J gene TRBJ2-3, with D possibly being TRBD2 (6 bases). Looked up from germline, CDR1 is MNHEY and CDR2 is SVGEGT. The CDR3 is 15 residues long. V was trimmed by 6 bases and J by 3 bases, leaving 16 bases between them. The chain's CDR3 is CASREGTLVTDTQYF. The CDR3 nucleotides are TGTGCCAGCAGGGAAGGGACTCTCGTAACAGATACGCAGTATTTT.

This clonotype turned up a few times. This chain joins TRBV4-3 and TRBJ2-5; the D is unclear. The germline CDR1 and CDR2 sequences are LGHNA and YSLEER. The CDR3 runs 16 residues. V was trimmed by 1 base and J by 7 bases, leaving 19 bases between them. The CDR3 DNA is TGCGCCAGCAGCCAAGTGGAGTCCGATGGGATGGGGACCCAGTACTTC. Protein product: CASSQVESDGMGTQYF.

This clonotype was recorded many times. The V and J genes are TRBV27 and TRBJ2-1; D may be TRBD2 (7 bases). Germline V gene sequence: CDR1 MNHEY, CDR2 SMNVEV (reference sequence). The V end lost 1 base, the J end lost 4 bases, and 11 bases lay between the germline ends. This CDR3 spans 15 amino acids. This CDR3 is CASSLYGGLYNEQFF. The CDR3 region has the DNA TGTGCCAGCAGTTTATACGGGGGGCTTTACAATGAGCAGTTCTTC.

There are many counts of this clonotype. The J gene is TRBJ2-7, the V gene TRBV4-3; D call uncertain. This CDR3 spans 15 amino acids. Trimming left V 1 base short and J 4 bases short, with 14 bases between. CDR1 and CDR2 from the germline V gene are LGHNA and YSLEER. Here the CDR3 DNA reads TGCGCCAGCAGCCAAGGTATACCAGGCGGTTACGAGCAGTACTTC. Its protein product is CASSQGIPGGYEQYF.

CDR3 sequence reads: CSAPRTGIDTDTQYF. In nucleotides, the CDR3 is TGCAGTGCCCCTCGCACGGGTATTGACACAGATACGCAGTATTTT. The V gene is TRBV20-1, the J gene TRBJ2-3; D remains ambiguous. Germline CDR1 is DFQATT and CDR2 is SNEGSKA (reference sequence). The CDR3 is made up of 15 amino acids. V gave up 6 bases and J gave up 2 bases, with 18 bases separating them.

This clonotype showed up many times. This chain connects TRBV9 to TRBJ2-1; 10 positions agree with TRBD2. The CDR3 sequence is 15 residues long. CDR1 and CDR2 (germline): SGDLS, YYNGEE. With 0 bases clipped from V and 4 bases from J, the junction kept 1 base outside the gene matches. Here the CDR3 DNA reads TGTGCCAGCAGCGTAGATAGCGGGGGGTACAATGAGCAGTTCTTC. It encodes CASSVDSGGYNEQFF.

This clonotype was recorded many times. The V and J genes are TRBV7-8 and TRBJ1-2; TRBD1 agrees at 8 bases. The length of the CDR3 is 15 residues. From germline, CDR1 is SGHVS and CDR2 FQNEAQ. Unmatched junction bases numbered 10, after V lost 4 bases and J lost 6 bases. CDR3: CASSSRTGLNDGYTF. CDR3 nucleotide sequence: TGTGCCAGCAGCTCCCGGACAGGGCTAAACGATGGCTACACCTTC.

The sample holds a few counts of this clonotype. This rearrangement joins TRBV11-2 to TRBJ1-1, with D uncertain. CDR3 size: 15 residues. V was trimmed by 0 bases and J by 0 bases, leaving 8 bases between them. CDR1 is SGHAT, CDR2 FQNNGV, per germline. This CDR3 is CASSLEHSMNTEAFF. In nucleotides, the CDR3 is TGTGCCAGCAGCTTAGAACATAGCATGAACACTGAAGCTTTCTTT.

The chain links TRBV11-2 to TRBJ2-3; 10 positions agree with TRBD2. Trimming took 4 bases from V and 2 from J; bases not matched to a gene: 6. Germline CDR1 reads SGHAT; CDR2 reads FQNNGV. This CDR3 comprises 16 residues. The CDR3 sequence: CASSYVAGGTTDTQYF. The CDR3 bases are TGTGCCAGCAGCTACGTAGCGGGGGGAACCACAGATACGCAGTATTTT.

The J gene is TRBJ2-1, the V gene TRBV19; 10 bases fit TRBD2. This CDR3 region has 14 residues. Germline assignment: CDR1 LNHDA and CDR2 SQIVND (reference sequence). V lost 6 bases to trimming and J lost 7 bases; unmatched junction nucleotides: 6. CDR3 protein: CASRESGGANEQFF. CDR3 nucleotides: TGTGCCAGTAGGGAGAGCGGGGGGGCGAATGAGCAGTTCTTC.

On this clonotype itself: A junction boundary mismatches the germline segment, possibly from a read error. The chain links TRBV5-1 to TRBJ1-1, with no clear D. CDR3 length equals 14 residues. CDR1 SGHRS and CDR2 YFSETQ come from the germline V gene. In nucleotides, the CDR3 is TGTGCCAGCAGCTTGGCCCCAGCAAACACTGAAGCTTTCTTT. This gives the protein CASSLAPANTEAFF.

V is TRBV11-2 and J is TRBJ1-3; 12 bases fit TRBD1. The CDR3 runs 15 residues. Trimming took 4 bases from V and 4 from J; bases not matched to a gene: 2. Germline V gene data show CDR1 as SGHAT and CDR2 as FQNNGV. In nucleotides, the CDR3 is TGTGCCAGCAGCTCCGGGACAGGGGGCGGAAACACCATATATTTT. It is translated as CASSSGTGGGNTIYF.

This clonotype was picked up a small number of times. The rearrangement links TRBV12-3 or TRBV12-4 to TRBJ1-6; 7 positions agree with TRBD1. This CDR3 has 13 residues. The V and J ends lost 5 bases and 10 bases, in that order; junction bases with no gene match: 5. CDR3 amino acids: CASSITGDSPLHF. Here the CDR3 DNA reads TGTGCCAGCAGTATAACAGGGGACTCACCCCTCCACTTT.

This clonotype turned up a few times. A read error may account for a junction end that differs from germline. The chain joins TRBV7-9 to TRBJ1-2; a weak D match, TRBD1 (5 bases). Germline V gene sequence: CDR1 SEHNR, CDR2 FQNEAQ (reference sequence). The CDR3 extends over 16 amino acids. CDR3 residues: CASSSLPGPHNYVYTF. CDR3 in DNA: TGTGCCAGCAGTTCACTCCCGGGACCGCATAACTATGTCTACACCTTC.

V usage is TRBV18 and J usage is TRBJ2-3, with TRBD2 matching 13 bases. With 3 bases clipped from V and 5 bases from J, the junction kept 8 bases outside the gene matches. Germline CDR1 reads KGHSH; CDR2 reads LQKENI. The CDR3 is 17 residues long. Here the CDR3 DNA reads TGTGCCAGCTCACCTCGGACTAGCGGGGGCGACAGAGATACGCAGTATTTT. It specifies CASSPRTSGGDRDTQYF.

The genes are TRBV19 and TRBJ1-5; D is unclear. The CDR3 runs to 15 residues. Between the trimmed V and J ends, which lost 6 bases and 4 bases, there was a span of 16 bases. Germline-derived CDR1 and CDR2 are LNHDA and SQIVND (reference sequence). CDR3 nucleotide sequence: TGTGCCAGTAGGCCCAGGAACCTCGGGAATCAGCCCCAGCATTTT. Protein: CASRPRNLGNQPQHF. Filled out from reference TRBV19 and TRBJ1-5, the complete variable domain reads DGGITQSPKYLFRKEGQNVTLSCEQNLNHDAMYWYRQDPGQGLRLIYYSQIVNDFQKGDIAEGYSVSREKKESFPLTVTSAQKNPTAFYLCASRPRNLGNQPQHFGDGTRLSIL.

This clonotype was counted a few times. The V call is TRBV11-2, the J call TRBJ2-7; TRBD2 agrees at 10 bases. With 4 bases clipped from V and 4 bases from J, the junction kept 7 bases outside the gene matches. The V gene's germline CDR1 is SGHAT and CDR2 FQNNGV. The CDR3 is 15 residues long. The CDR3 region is CASSSIPGLAYEQYF. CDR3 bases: TGTGCCAGCAGCTCCATCCCGGGACTAGCGTACGAGCAGTACTTC.

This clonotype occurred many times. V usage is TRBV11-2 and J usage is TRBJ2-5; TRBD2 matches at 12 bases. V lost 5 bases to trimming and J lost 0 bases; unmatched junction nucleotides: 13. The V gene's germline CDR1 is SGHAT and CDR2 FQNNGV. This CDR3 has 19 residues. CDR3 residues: CASSKRGLAGLMNQETQYF. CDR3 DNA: TGTGCCAGCAGCAAACGGGGACTAGCGGGCCTAATGAACCAAGAGACCCAGTACTTC.

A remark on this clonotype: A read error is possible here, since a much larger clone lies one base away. The CDR3 region is CASGSQGGNQPQHF. CDR3 nucleotides: TGTGCCAGCGGCTCACAGGGAGGCAATCAGCCCCAGCATTTT. The chain employs TRBV6-6 and TRBJ1-5, with D perhaps matching TRBD1 (6 bases). Germline CDR1 MNHNY, CDR2 SVGAGI (reference sequence). This CDR3 region has 14 residues. V lost 8 bases and J lost 2, with 13 bases in between.

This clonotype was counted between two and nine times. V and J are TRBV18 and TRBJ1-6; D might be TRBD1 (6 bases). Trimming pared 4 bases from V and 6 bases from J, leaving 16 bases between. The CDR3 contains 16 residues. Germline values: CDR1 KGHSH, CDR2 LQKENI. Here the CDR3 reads CASSRQGPRGNSPLHF. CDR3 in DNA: TGTGCCAGCTCACGACAAGGGCCCAGGGGTAATTCACCCCTCCACTTT.

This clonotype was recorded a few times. The chain's CDR3 is CSAPRGGSRGYGYTF. For the CDR3, the DNA is TGCAGTGCCCCCCGGGGGGGCTCCCGTGGGTATGGCTACACCTTC. This sequence joins TRBV20-1 and TRBJ1-2; TRBD1 is a possible D gene (6 bases). There are 15 residues in the CDR3. V lost 6 bases to trimming and J lost 5 bases, with 22 bases between them. CDR1 is DFQATT, CDR2 SNEGSKA, per germline (reference sequence).

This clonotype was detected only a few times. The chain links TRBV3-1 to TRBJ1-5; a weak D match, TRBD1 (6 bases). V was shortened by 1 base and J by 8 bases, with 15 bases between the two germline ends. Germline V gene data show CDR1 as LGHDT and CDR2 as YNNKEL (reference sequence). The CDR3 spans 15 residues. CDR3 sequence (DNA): TGTGCCAGCAGCCAAGGGTCGGGGGCCTTAAAGCCCCAGCATTTT. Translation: CASSQGSGALKPQHF.

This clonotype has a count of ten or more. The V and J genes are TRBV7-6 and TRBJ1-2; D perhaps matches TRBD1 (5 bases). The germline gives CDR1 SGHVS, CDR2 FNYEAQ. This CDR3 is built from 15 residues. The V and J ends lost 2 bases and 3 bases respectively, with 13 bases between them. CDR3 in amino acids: CASSLNPKTDYGYTF. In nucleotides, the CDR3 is TGTGCCAGCAGCTTAAACCCCAAGACAGACTATGGCTACACCTTC.

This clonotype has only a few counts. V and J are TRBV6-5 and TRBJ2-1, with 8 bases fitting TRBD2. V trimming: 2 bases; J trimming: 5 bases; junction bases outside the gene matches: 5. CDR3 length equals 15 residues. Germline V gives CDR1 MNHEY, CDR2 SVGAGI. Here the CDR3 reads CASSYAGGFHNEQFF. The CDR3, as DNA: TGTGCCAGCAGTTACGCGGGGGGATTTCACAATGAGCAGTTCTTC.

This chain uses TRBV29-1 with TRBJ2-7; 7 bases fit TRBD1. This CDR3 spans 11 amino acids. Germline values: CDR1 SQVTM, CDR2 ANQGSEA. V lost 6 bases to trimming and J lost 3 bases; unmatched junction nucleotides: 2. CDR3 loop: CSVRDSYEQYF. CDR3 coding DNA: TGCAGCGTCCGGGACAGCTACGAGCAGTACTTC.

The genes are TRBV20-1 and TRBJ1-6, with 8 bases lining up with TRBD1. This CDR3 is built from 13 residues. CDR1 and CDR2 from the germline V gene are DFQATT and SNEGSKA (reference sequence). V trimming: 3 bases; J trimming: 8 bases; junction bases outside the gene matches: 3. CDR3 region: CSASHRGDSPLHF. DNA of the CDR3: TGCAGTGCTAGTCACAGGGGGGATTCACCCCTCCACTTT.

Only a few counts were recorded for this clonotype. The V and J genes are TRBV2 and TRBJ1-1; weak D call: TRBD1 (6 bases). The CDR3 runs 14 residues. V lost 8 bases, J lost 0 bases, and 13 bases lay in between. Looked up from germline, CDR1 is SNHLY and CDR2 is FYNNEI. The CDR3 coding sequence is TGTGCCAGCCCCATGGAGGGGGTGAACACTGAAGCTTTCTTT. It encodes CASPMEGVNTEAFF.

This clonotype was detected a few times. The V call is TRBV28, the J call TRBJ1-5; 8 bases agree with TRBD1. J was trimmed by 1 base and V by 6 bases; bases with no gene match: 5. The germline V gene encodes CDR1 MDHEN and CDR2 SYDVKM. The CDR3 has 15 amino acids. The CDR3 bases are TGTGCCAGCAGCCGTCAGGGGGCGAGCAATCAGCCCCAGCATTTT. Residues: CASSRQGASNQPQHF.

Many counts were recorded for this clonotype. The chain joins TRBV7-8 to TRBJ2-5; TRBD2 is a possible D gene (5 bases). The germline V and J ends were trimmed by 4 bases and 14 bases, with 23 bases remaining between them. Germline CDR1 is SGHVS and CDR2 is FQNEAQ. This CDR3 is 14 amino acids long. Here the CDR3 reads CASSSLVSVRKAYF. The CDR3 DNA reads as TGTGCCAGCAGCTCACTAGTTTCGGTCCGAAAAGCCTACTTC.